Given below is one T cell receptor (beta chain) in context. The specificity of this receptor is unknown. Qualities for individual bases were not recorded, and no much larger clone is one base off. The data belong to a study of T-cell reconstitution after alpha-beta-depleted transplantation in children (dated by TCRdb to the mid-2010s). Background for the entire study: Using TCR repertoire profiling, the study quantitatively followed how T-cell immune reconstitution unfolded in children after TCRalphabeta/CD19-depleted allogeneic hematopoietic cell transplantation.

The library came from PCR. This sample was sequenced with an Illumina HiSeq 2500. TCR library preparation used molecular barcoding, with unique molecular identifiers applied to normalize quantification of the TCRbeta repertoire. Using fastp trimming at Q25 and MiXCR clonotype assembly, TCRdb reanalyzed the public sequencing data and kept in-frame beta chains. Every distinct CDR3 protein forms one entry, paired with its most common genes and DNA. Recorded for this sample are over 150,000 distinct CDR3 sequences; 13% to 15% of them occurred a single time. The ten largest make up about 13% of the sample. CDR1 DFQATT and CDR2 SNEGSKA are derived from the germline V gene (reference sequence). The cysteine opens and the phenylalanine closes a CDR3 of 15 amino acids. Only CDR3 DNA is held: 45 bases, read in frame from base 1. The junction shows trimming of 3 bases on V and 3 bases on J, plus 15 bases between the germline ends.

The V and J genes are TRBV20-1 and TRBJ2-1; TRBD1 is perhaps the D gene, given 5 matching bases. This receptor was taken from a human donor who donated a stem cell graft to a child with acute lymphoblastic leukemia. Sequencing used PBMCs from the stem cell graft donor, obtained from the stem cell graft. CDR3 loop: CSARAGRGYYNEQFF. DNA sequence: TGCAGTGCTAGGGCAGGTAGGGGCTACTACAATGAGCAGTTCTTC.